This is a list of T cell receptor beta chains from one sample in a study of blood T cell repertoires in COVID-19. Profiled with immunoSEQ multiplex PCR; TCRdb holds only in-frame clones, not every one. The sample has 100,000 to 150,000 clones; 87% are singletons. Sequencing was done on a sample of peripheral blood. These receptors originate from a woman between 70 and 85 years old with acute or convalescent COVID-19. Each CDR3 is given with its conserved first and last residue. D genes are given only for firm matches. A clone size is listed for some rows: how often the clone was seen (once, few, many), or a class if it is expanded.

J: TRBJ1-2; D: .; V: TRBV27; size: few; CDR3: CASSTRVDPANYGYTF; DNA: TGTGCCAGCAGTACTAGGGTGGATCCGGCTAACTATGGCTACACCTTC
J: TRBJ1-4; D: TRBD1; V: TRBV5-4; size: .; CDR3: CASSLPAIGGFEKLFF; DNA: TGTGCCAGCAGCTTACCGGCGATAGGGGGCTTCGAAAAACTGTTTTTT
J: TRBJ2-3; D: TRBD1; V: TRBV27; size: .; CDR3: CASSSPGQRGGDTQYF; DNA: TGTGCCAGCAGTTCCCCGGGACAGAGGGGCGGAGATACGCAGTATTTT
J: TRBJ1-2; D: .; V: TRBV9; size: .; CDR3: CASSVAPNTVYGYTF; DNA: TGTGCCAGCAGCGTAGCGCCCAATACAGTCTATGGCTACACCTTC
J: TRBJ2-1; D: TRBD2; V: TRBV24-1; size: .; CDR3: CATSEAGLAGGGSYNEQFF; DNA: TGTGCCACCAGTGAGGCGGGACTAGCGGGGGGAGGTTCCTACAATGAGCAGTTCTTC
J: TRBJ1-2; D: TRBD1; V: TRBV7-2; size: .; CDR3: CASSPGTVYGYTF; DNA: TGTGCCAGCAGCCCCGGGACAGTCTATGGCTACACCTTC
J: TRBJ2-3; D: TRBD2; V: TRBV19; size: .; CDR3: CASSMERLAANSDTQYF; DNA: TGTGCCAGTAGTATGGAGAGACTAGCGGCGAATTCAGATACGCAGTATTTT
J: TRBJ1-3; D: .; V: TRBV14; size: .; CDR3: CASSQVIGNTIYF; DNA: TGTGCCAGCAGCCAAGTAATTGGAAACACCATATATTTT
J: TRBJ2-7; D: TRBD1; V: TRBV10-3; size: .; CDR3: CAISPPGRGREQYF; DNA: TGTGCCATCAGTCCTCCGGGCAGGGGGCGTGAGCAGTACTTC
J: TRBJ2-3; D: .; V: TRBV11-3; size: .; CDR3: CASSLAPAPNAADTQYF; DNA: TGTGCCAGCAGCTTGGCCCCGGCCCCCAACGCGGCAGATACGCAGTATTTT
J: TRBJ1-1; D: .; V: TRBV10-1; size: .; CDR3: CASSEGRNTEAFF; DNA: TGCGCCAGCAGTGAGGGCAGGAACACTGAAGCTTTCTTT
J: TRBJ2-5; D: TRBD1; V: TRBV7-3; size: .; CDR3: CASSLWAGGKETQYF; DNA: TGTGCCAGCAGCTTATGGGCAGGGGGCAAAGAGACCCAGTACTTC
J: TRBJ2-4; D: .; V: TRBV19; size: .; CDR3: CASSIDPSFKNIQYF; DNA: TGTGCCAGTAGTATAGATCCCAGTTTTAAAAACATTCAGTACTTC
J: TRBJ2-2; D: .; V: TRBV27; size: .; CDR3: CASGTKANTGELFF; DNA: TGTGCCAGCGGGACAAAAGCGAACACCGGGGAGCTGTTTTTT
J: TRBJ1-2; D: .; V: TRBV7-6; size: .; CDR3: CASSFSGSPNYGYTF; DNA: TGTGCCAGCAGCTTTTCGGGGAGTCCTAACTATGGCTACACCTTC
J: TRBJ2-7; D: TRBD1; V: TRBV12-3/TRBV12-4; size: .; CDR3: CASSRGQTHEQYF; DNA: TGTGCCAGCAGCCGGGGACAGACCCACGAGCAGTACTTC
J: TRBJ2-7; D: TRBD1; V: TRBV5-4; size: .; CDR3: CASSLVGTGSVEQYF; DNA: TGTGCCAGCAGCTTGGTCGGGACAGGGTCTGTCGAGCAGTACTTC
J: TRBJ2-7; D: .; V: TRBV18; size: once; CDR3: CASSPRQESSYEQYF; DNA: TGTGCCAGCTCACCACGACAGGAATCCTCCTACGAGCAGTACTTC
J: TRBJ1-5; D: TRBD1; V: TRBV5-6; size: .; CDR3: CASSLGDRGNQPQHF; DNA: TGTGCCAGCAGCTTAGGGGACAGGGGAAATCAGCCCCAGCATTTT
J: TRBJ1-6; D: .; V: TRBV19; size: .; CDR3: CASSMEKSPLHF; DNA: TGTGCCAGTAGTATGGAGAAATCACCCCTCCACTTT
J: TRBJ1-5; D: .; V: TRBV6-2/TRBV6-3; size: .; CDR3: CASSYRGYGPQHF; DNA: TGTGCCAGCAGTTACAGGGGTTACGGGCCCCAGCATTTT
J: TRBJ2-7; D: TRBD1; V: TRBV5-5; size: .; CDR3: CASSLAPRGHYYEQYF; DNA: TGTGCCAGCAGCTTGGCCCCCAGGGGGCACTACTACGAGCAGTACTTC
J: TRBJ2-7; D: .; V: TRBV2; size: .; CDR3: CASSEFTVRQGLYEQYF; DNA: TGTGCCAGCAGTGAATTCACGGTACGACAGGGACTCTACGAGCAGTACTTC
J: TRBJ2-4; D: .; V: TRBV4-1; size: .; CDR3: CASSQVTSLVVKNIQYF; DNA: TGCGCCAGCAGCCAAGTTACTTCCTTAGTTGTCAAAAACATTCAGTACTTC
J: TRBJ2-7; D: .; V: TRBV6-5; size: once; CDR3: CASRRTDFYEQYF; DNA: TGTGCCAGCAGACGGACAGACTTCTACGAGCAGTACTTC
J: TRBJ1-3; D: .; V: TRBV3-1/TRBV3-2; size: .; CDR3: CASSELAGNTIYF; DNA: TGTGCCAGCAGCGAACTCGCTGGAAACACCATATATTTT
J: TRBJ1-2; D: .; V: TRBV5-1; size: .; CDR3: CASSTGHIGPYGYTF; DNA: TGCGCCAGCAGCACAGGACATATCGGGCCCTATGGCTACACCTTC
J: TRBJ1-3; D: .; V: TRBV6-5; size: .; CDR3: CASSIGGGSGNTIYF; DNA: TGTGCCAGCAGTATAGGGGGGGGCTCTGGAAACACCATATATTTT
J: TRBJ1-1; D: .; V: TRBV18; size: .; CDR3: CASSPRPEGAGTEAFF; DNA: TGTGCCAGCTCACCAAGGCCCGAAGGGGCCGGGACTGAAGCTTTCTTT
J: TRBJ1-2; D: .; V: TRBV7-9; size: .; CDR3: CASSLQGSGYTF; DNA: TGTGCCAGCAGCTTACAGGGAAGTGGCTACACCTTC
J: TRBJ2-3; D: .; V: TRBV2; size: .; CDR3: CASGREQGSADTQYF; DNA: TGTGCCAGCGGAAGGGAACAGGGCTCCGCAGATACGCAGTATTTT
J: TRBJ1-5; D: .; V: TRBV19; size: .; CDR3: CASTRRAGIPQPQHF; DNA: TGTGCCAGTACTCGCCGGGCAGGGATCCCGCAGCCCCAGCATTTT
J: TRBJ1-5; D: .; V: TRBV28; size: .; CDR3: CASSRVNNQPQHF; DNA: TGTGCCAGCAGCAGGGTGAACAATCAGCCCCAGCATTTT
J: TRBJ2-1; D: TRBD2; V: TRBV7-9; size: .; CDR3: CASSIPTSWVSYNEQFF; DNA: TGTGCCAGCAGCATCCCGACTAGCTGGGTCTCCTACAATGAGCAGTTCTTC
J: TRBJ1-1; D: .; V: TRBV7-3; size: .; CDR3: CASSSRRNTEAFF; DNA: TGTGCCAGCAGCTCAAGGAGGAACACTGAAGCTTTCTTT
J: TRBJ2-2; D: TRBD1; V: TRBV27; size: .; CDR3: CASSLSYGTGRFGSPGELFF; DNA: TGTGCCAGCAGTTTATCGTACGGGACAGGGCGGTTTGGTAGTCCCGGGGAGCTGTTTTTT
J: TRBJ2-7; D: TRBD2; V: TRBV10-3; size: .; CDR3: CAISPRGGPYEQYF; DNA: TGTGCCATCAGTCCCCGGGGGGGCCCCTACGAGCAGTACTTC
J: TRBJ1-2; D: TRBD1; V: TRBV19; size: .; CDR3: CASSTDRDGNYGYTF; DNA: TGTGCCAGTAGTACCGACAGGGATGGTAACTATGGCTACACCTTC
J: TRBJ2-1; D: TRBD2; V: TRBV5-1; size: .; CDR3: CASSSSGGRGNEQFF; DNA: TGCGCCAGCAGCTCTAGCGGGGGCCGGGGGAATGAGCAGTTCTTC
J: TRBJ2-3; D: .; V: TRBV5-1; size: .; CDR3: CASSLEQGRDTQYF; DNA: TGCGCCAGCAGCTTGGAGCAGGGGAGAGATACGCAGTATTTT
J: TRBJ1-6; D: .; V: TRBV18; size: .; CDR3: CASSPGGVNSPLHF; DNA: TGTGCCAGCTCACCAGGAGGGGTGAATTCACCCCTCCACTTT
J: TRBJ2-3; D: .; V: TRBV28; size: .; CDR3: CASSWVGSGADTQYF; DNA: TGTGCCAGCAGTTGGGTGGGGAGTGGGGCAGATACGCAGTATTTT
J: TRBJ2-7; D: .; V: TRBV19; size: .; CDR3: CASSITGGPYEQYF; DNA: TGTGCCAGTAGTATAACCGGGGGGCCCTACGAGCAGTACTTC
J: TRBJ2-5; D: TRBD2; V: TRBV3-1/TRBV3-2; size: .; CDR3: CASSQGADLRGAQYF; DNA: TGTGCCAGCAGCCAAGGGGCGGACCTTCGGGGGGCCCAGTACTTC
J: TRBJ1-2; D: .; V: TRBV6-5; size: few; CDR3: CASSYTRAANYGYTF; DNA: TGTGCCAGCAGTTACACGCGGGCAGCTAACTATGGCTACACCTTC
J: TRBJ2-4; D: .; V: TRBV5-5; size: .; CDR3: CASSLGERRLAKNIQYF; DNA: TGTGCCAGCAGCTTGGGGGAGAGGAGACTAGCCAAAAACATTCAGTACTTC
J: TRBJ1-2; D: .; V: TRBV28; size: .; CDR3: CASSVWAGRYGYTF; DNA: TGTGCCAGCAGTGTCTGGGCAGGGCGGTATGGCTACACCTTC
J: TRBJ2-5; D: .; V: TRBV2; size: .; CDR3: CASSFLQGGQETQYF; DNA: TGTGCCAGCAGTTTCTTGCAGGGAGGCCAAGAGACCCAGTACTTC
J: TRBJ1-1; D: .; V: TRBV12-3/TRBV12-4; size: .; CDR3: CASGQNTEAFF; DNA: TGTGCCAGCGGACAGAACACTGAAGCTTTCTTT
J: TRBJ1-6; D: .; V: TRBV6-5; size: .; CDR3: CASRGPYTLHF; DNA: TGTGCCAGCAGGGGGCCTTATACCCTCCACTTT
J: TRBJ2-1; D: .; V: TRBV19; size: many; CDR3: CASSPDRSSYNEQFF; DNA: TGTGCCAGTAGTCCTGACAGGAGCTCCTACAATGAGCAGTTCTTC
J: TRBJ2-1; D: .; V: TRBV7-7; size: .; CDR3: CASSLGGFSYNEQFF; DNA: TGTGCTAGCAGCTTAGGCGGCTTCTCCTACAATGAGCAGTTCTTC
J: TRBJ1-4; D: TRBD1; V: TRBV5-1; size: .; CDR3: CASSLAGPGGEKLFF; DNA: TGCGCCAGCAGCTTGGCCGGACCAGGGGGTGAAAAACTGTTTTTT
J: TRBJ2-5; D: .; V: TRBV10-3; size: .; CDR3: CAISDRETQYF; DNA: TGTGCCATCAGTGATCGAGAGACCCAGTACTTC